This TCR beta chain was captured by sequencing in a study of blood T cells in healthy people across ages. A second PCR of roughly 7 to 11 cycles used a sample-barcoded 5' primer and a J-beta primer mix. TCRdb reanalysed the 5' RACE reads using MiXCR and keeps one entry per CDR3 protein. The repertoire includes around 1.5 million distinct CDR3 sequences, roughly 40% of them detected once, and 7.9% sits in the top ten. This CDR3 is built from 17 residues. With 1 base clipped from V and 11 bases from J, the junction kept 15 bases outside the gene matches. Germline V lookup: CDR1 SGHRS, CDR2 YFSETQ. The TCR originated in a young woman in good health. The chain uses TRBV5-1 and TRBJ2-5, with 12 bases matching TRBD2. Sequenced material: blood. CDR3 sequence (DNA): TGCGCCAGCAGCTTGTCCTCTAGCGGGGGGGGACCCCGGGAGCAGTACTTC. Translated, it gives CASSLSSSGGGPREQYF. The full variable domain, with the rest looked up from reference TRBV5-1 and TRBJ2-5, is KAGVTQTPRYLIKTRGQQVTLSCSPISGHRSVSWYQQTPGQGLQFLFEYFSETQRNKGNFPGRFSGRQFSNSRSEMNVSTLELGDSALYLCASSLSSSGGGPREQYFGPGTRLLVL.